This TCR beta chain was recovered during a study of T cells in Graves' hyperthyroidism and ophthalmopathy. This CDR3 contains 15 residues. The V end was cut by 1 base, the J end by 1 base, with 10 bases between. Amplification targeted TCR beta CDR3 regions from RNA transcripts. The TCR CDR3 was amplified in a first-round RT-PCR using the HTBI primer set. From the multiplex PCR reads, TCRdb called clonotypes with MiXCR, one entry per CDR3 protein. This table holds a few hundred thousand distinct CDR3 sequences, approximately 14% found once. This clonotype was recorded at least ten times. Sample: blood. The sequence derives from a woman in her 30s with Graves' hyperthyroidism. This chain joins TRBV12-3 or TRBV12-4 and TRBJ1-1; weak D call: TRBD1 (5 bases). In nucleotides, the CDR3 is TGTGCCAGCAGTTTAGTAGGACACCAGAACACTGAAGCTTTCTTT. Translation: CASSLVGHQNTEAFF.